A single sample is the source of the 18 T cell receptor beta chains below, sequenced in a study of regulatory T cells in long-lasting Graves disease. Specified time point: newly diagnosed GD, antithyroid drugs for less than 3 months. The TCR library used RNA extracted from PBMCs. Investigators prepared the TCR beta libraries by applying iRepertoire HTBI primers and Arm-PCR of CDR3 regions. TCRdb re-derived calls from the multiplex PCR reads in MiXCR, one entry per CDR3 protein. The sample holds 200,000 to 250,000 distinct CDR3 sequences, roughly 20% seen once. This same sample was also part of a study on T cells in Graves' hyperthyroidism and ophthalmopathy.

Here the sequenced sample was peripheral blood mononuclear cells (PBMCs), taken at new diagnosis, from a patient treated with antithyroid drugs. These receptors were obtained from a woman in her 30s with Graves disease.

This clonotype was counted ten times or more. CDR3 region: CASNVFGVGTDTQYF. The CDR3 bases are TGTGCCAGCAATGTTTTCGGGGTGGGCACAGATACGCAGTATTTT. The chain employs TRBV2 and TRBJ2-3; TRBD2 is a possible D gene (5 bases). V was shortened by 7 bases and J by 1 base, with 15 bases between the two germline ends. The CDR3 loop spans 15 amino acids. Germline CDR1 and CDR2: SNHLY and FYNNEI.

This clonotype occurred many times. The J gene is TRBJ2-2, the V gene TRBV7-3; 8 bases are shared with TRBD1. The CDR3 spans 19 residues. The germline V gene encodes CDR1 SGHTA and CDR2 FQGTGA. The J segment lost 0 bases and the V segment lost 5 bases, leaving 14 bases of the junction unmatched. The CDR3 sequence is CASSPSGARGLANTGELFF. Written as DNA, the CDR3 is TGTGCCAGCAGCCCCTCCGGGGCCAGGGGGCTAGCGAACACCGGGGAGCTGTTTTTT.

The chain joins TRBV2 to TRBJ2-7; D gene uncertain. Trimming removed 0 bases from V and 6 bases from J, with 9 bases in between. This CDR3 comprises 13 residues. Germline CDR1 reads SNHLY; CDR2 reads FYNNEI. CDR3 DNA: TGTGCCAGCAGTGAAGCGCCTCCCCCCGAGCAGTACTTC. Its protein is CASSEAPPPEQYF.

The chain carries TRBV3-1 and TRBJ2-1, with a weak D call TRBD2 (6 bases). With 4 bases removed from V and 4 bases from J, the gap between germline ends came to 14 bases. The CDR3 has 15 residues. Germline V gene lookup returns CDR1 LGHDT and CDR2 YNNKEL (reference sequence). CDR3 residues: CASSPQSTSYNEQFF. The CDR3 DNA reads TGTGCCAGCAGCCCCCAATCGACTAGTTACAATGAGCAGTTCTTC.

This clonotype was picked up many times. The CDR3 DNA reads TGCGCCAGCAGCCAAGTCGGACAGAACACTGAAGCTTTCTTT. Translating gives CASSQVGQNTEAFF. The J gene is TRBJ1-1, the V gene TRBV4-1; a weak D match, TRBD1 (5 bases). The CDR3 sequence is 14 residues long. Germline V CDR1 and CDR2: MGHRA, YSYEKL. V lost 1 base, J lost 1 base, and 7 bases lay in between.

There are many counts of this clonotype. The gene calls are TRBV20-1 and TRBJ2-7; 12 bases are shared with TRBD2. This CDR3 spans 13 amino acids. Germline CDR1 DFQATT, CDR2 SNEGSKA (reference sequence). The J segment lost 7 bases and the V segment lost 5 bases, leaving 6 bases of the junction unmatched. CDR3 loop: CSARLAGVREQYF. CDR3 in DNA: TGCAGTGCTCGACTAGCGGGAGTGCGGGAGCAGTACTTC.

This clonotype was observed many times. This chain joins TRBV7-2 and TRBJ1-5, with D possibly matching TRBD1 (6 bases). The CDR3 is made up of 15 amino acids. Between the trimmed V and J ends, which lost 5 bases and 6 bases, there was a span of 17 bases. Per the germline V gene, CDR1 is SGHTA and CDR2 is FQGNSA. The CDR3 DNA sequence: TGTGCCAGCAGCGGGAGAGCAGGGGTAGGTCAGCCCCAGCATTTT. It specifies CASSGRAGVGQPQHF.

This clonotype was picked up many times. Sequence at one end of the junction differs from germline and may be a read error. This rearrangement joins TRBV18 to TRBJ2-3; D unresolved. From germline, CDR1 is KGHSH and CDR2 LQKENI. The CDR3 has 11 amino acids. The DNA of the CDR3 is TGTGCCGGCTCACCCTCAGATACGCAGTATTTT. Protein: CAGSPSDTQYF.

This clonotype was found many times. The chain uses TRBV7-2 and TRBJ2-3; D gene uncertain. Germline V lookup: CDR1 SGHTA, CDR2 FQGNSA. The V end was cut by 4 bases, the J end by 2 bases, with 7 bases between. The CDR3 loop spans 13 amino acids. CDR3 in amino acids: CASSSPHTDTQYF. The CDR3 DNA follows: TGTGCCAGCAGCTCTCCCCACACAGATACGCAGTATTTT.

In its sample, this clonotype was seen many times. V is TRBV28 and J is TRBJ1-2; possible D gene TRBD1, 6 bases. Germline V CDR1 and CDR2: MDHEN, SYDVKM. The V gene lost 6 bases and the J gene lost 5 bases, with 10 bases spanning the gap. This CDR3 has 12 amino acids. This chain's CDR3 is CASRYQGYGYTF. The CDR3 coding sequence is TGTGCCAGCAGATATCAGGGGTATGGCTACACCTTC.

This clonotype was observed at least ten times. The chain employs TRBV9 and TRBJ1-2; no firm D call. Germline values: CDR1 SGDLS, CDR2 YYNGEE. The length of the CDR3 is 14 residues. Trimming stripped 1 base from V and 4 bases from J, with 11 bases between. CDR3 sequence reads: CASSVRLDLYGYTF. The CDR3 DNA is TGTGCCAGCAGCGTACGGCTCGACCTCTATGGCTACACCTTC.

Many counts were recorded for this clonotype. The CDR3 DNA is TGTGCCAGCAGCCTACGGGTGGATCAGCCCCAGCATTTT. Encoded protein: CASSLRVDQPQHF. This chain connects TRBV3-1 to TRBJ1-5; no firm D call. CDR1 and CDR2 from the germline V gene are LGHDT and YNNKEL (reference sequence). The CDR3 has 13 amino acids. Between the trimmed V and J ends, which lost 4 bases and 5 bases, there was a span of 9 bases.

This clonotype was detected only a few times. The CDR3 region is CAWGLQGFSGNTIYF. CDR3 bases: TGTGCCTGGGGTTTACAGGGTTTCTCTGGAAACACCATATATTTT. J is TRBJ1-3 and V is TRBV30; D is perhaps TRBD1 (6 bases). The CDR3 consists of 15 residues. V lost 5 bases to trimming and J lost 0 bases, with 14 bases between them. Germline-derived CDR1 and CDR2 are GTSNPN and SVGIG (reference sequence).

This clonotype was seen at least ten times. This sequence joins TRBV12-3 or TRBV12-4 and TRBJ2-2; tentative D call: TRBD2 (5 bases). Trimming shortened V by 2 bases and J by 6 bases, and 10 bases separated the two germline ends. CDR3 length equals 14 residues. CDR3 loop: CASSLTRRPGELFF. The CDR3 coding sequence is TGTGCCAGCAGTTTAACGAGGAGGCCCGGGGAGCTGTTTTTT.

This clonotype appeared many times. The chain couples TRBV20-1 to TRBJ1-1, with D perhaps matching TRBD1 (6 bases). The CDR3 contains 14 residues. Germline assignment: CDR1 DFQATT and CDR2 SNEGSKA (reference sequence). V lost 1 base, J lost 6 bases, and 15 bases lay in between. The CDR3 protein is CSARAGQSRPEAFF. The DNA of the CDR3 is TGCAGTGCTAGAGCCGGACAGTCTCGTCCTGAAGCTTTCTTT.

The table lists this clonotype with many counts. The V gene is TRBV3-1, the J gene TRBJ1-4; TRBD1 matches 8 bases. There are 14 residues in the CDR3. Germline CDR1 is LGHDT and CDR2 is YNNKEL (reference sequence). After removal of 5 bases from V and 5 bases from J, the junction contained 4 bases not matched to a gene. In DNA form, the CDR3 reads TGTGCCAGCAGCGACAGGGGCCGGAATGAAAAACTGTTTTTT. Translating it yields CASSDRGRNEKLFF.

This clonotype has a single count. A much larger clone differs from this one at a single base, so this may be a read error. The chain recombines TRBV5-6 with TRBJ1-5; the D is unclear. Germline loops: CDR1 SGHDT, CDR2 YYEEEE. This CDR3 has 15 amino acids. In nucleotides, the CDR3 is TGTGTCAGCGCCCGAGGATGGGGAATCGATCAGCCCCAGCATTTT. This codes for CVSARGWGIDQPQHF.

This clonotype appeared many times. The gene calls are TRBV4-2 and TRBJ1-5; tentative D call: TRBD1 (5 bases). The V gene's germline CDR1 is LGHNA and CDR2 YNFKEQ. This CDR3 is 14 amino acids long. V shed 1 base and J shed 3 bases, with 7 bases lying between them. The DNA for the CDR3 is TGTGCCAGCAGCCAAGGACAGCTCAATCAGCCCCAGCATTTT. This translates into CASSQGQLNQPQHF.